This T cell receptor (beta chain) emerged from a study of cytomegalovirus exposure and HLA in healthy donors. As for the study in general: An early data release held tens of millions of unique TCRs from HLA-typed donors.

60 Vbeta and 13 Jbeta primers were used in PCR. Clones were read by immunoSEQ multiplex PCR, and TCRdb kept only the in-frame ones, dropping some. The sample holds about 60,000 clones, about 73% seen once. This sequence was found in a woman between 55 and 75 years old in good health and CMV-seropositive. Source material: PBMCs.

The CDR3 coding sequence is TGTGCCAGCAGCTCCCGGGACATGACTCACAATGAGCAGTTCTTC. Translated, it gives CASSSRDMTHNEQFF. The V and J genes are TRBV7-3 and TRBJ2-1; weak D call: TRBD1 (6 bases). The CDR3 runs to 15 residues. CDR1 and CDR2 from the germline V gene are SGHTA and FQGTGA. V lost 4 bases and J 5 bases, leaving 15 bases between the germline ends.